This T cell receptor (beta chain) came from a study of blood T cell repertoires in COVID-19. Across the whole study: Sites in the United States, Italy and Spain provided acute and convalescent COVID-19 samples. PBMCs, B-cell-depleted T cells, or T cells were the source of the cDNA or gDNA that made up the material.

Germline CDR1 and CDR2: LGHDT and YNNKEL (reference sequence). Trimming left V 3 bases short and J 6 bases short, with 11 bases between. CDR3 size: 14 residues. In the source study's methods: Reference gene primer amplification gave estimated nucleated cell counts. TCRdb's copy holds only in-frame clones and misses some; the assay was immunoSEQ multiplex PCR. V, J and clone size are those of that table, while D and trimming were read from the DNA. The profile covers about 32,000 clones, with approximately 83% appearing a single time and approximately 5.7% taken by the ten largest. Specimen: peripheral blood. The clonotype comes from a woman older than 75 with active or convalescent COVID-19. The V gene is TRBV3-1 (or the pseudogene TRBV3-2), the J gene TRBJ1-4; D ambiguous. Written as DNA, the CDR3 is TGTGCCAGCAGCCAGTCCCAGAGGGATGAAAAACTGTTTTTT. It specifies CASSQSQRDEKLFF.